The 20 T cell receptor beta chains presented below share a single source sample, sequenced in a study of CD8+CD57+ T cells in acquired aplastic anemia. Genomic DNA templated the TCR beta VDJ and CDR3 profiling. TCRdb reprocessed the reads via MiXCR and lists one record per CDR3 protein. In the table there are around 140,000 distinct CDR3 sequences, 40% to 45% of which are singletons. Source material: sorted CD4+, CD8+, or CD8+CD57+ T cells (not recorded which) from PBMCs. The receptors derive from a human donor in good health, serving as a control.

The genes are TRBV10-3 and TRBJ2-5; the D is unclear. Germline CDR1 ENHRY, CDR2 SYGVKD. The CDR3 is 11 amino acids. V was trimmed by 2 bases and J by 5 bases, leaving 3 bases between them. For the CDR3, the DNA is TGTGCCATCAGTGAGGAGGAGACCCAGTACTTC. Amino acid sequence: CAISEEETQYF.

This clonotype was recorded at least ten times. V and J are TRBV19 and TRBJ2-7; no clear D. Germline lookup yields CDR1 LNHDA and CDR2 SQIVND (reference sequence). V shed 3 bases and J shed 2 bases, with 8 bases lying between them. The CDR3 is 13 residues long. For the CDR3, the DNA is TGTGCCAGTAGTATTGGGATGACCTACGAGCAGTACTTC. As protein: CASSIGMTYEQYF.

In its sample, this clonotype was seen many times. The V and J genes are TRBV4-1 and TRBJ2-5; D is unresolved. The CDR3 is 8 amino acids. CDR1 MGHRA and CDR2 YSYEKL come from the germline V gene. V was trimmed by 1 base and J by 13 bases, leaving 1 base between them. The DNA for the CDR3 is TGCGCCAGCAGCCAAGTGTACTTC. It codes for CASSQVYF.

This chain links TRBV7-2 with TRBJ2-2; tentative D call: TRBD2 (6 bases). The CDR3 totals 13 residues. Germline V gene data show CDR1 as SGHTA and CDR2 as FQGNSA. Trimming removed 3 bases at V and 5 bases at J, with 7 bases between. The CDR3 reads CASSLEGTGELFF. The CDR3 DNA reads TGTGCCAGCAGCTTGGAGGGGACCGGGGAGCTGTTTTTT.

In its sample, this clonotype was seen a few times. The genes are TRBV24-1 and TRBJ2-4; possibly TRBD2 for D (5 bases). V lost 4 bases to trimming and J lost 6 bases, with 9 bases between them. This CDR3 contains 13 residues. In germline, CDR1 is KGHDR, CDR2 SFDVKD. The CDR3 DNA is TGTGCCACCAGTGACCCGGGAACAAACATTCAGTACTTC. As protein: CATSDPGTNIQYF.

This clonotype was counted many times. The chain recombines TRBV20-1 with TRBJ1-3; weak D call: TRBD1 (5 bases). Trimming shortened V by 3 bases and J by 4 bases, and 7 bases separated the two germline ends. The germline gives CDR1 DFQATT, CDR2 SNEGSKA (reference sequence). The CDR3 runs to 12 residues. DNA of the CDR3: TGCAGTGCTAGCGGGGGAGGAAACACCATATATTTT. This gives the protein CSASGGGNTIYF.

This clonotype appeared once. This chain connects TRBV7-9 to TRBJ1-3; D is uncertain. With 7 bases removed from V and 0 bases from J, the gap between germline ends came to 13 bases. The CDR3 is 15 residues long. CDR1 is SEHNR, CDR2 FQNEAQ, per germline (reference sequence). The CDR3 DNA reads TGTGCCAGCACCAACGCCGGGCCCTCTGGAAACACCATATATTTT. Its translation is CASTNAGPSGNTIYF.

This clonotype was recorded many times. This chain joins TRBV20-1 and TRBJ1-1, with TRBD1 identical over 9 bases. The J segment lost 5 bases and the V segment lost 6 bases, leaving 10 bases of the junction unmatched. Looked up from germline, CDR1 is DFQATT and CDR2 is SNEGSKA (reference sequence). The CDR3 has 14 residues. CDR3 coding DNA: TGCAGTGCCAAACTACAGGGGGCAAATACTGAAGCTTTCTTT. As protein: CSAKLQGANTEAFF.

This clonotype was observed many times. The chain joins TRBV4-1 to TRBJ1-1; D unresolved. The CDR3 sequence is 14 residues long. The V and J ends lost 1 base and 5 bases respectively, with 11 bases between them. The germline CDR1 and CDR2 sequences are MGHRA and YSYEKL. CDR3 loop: CASSQGERITEAFF. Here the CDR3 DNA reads TGCGCCAGCAGCCAAGGGGAAAGAATAACTGAAGCTTTCTTT.

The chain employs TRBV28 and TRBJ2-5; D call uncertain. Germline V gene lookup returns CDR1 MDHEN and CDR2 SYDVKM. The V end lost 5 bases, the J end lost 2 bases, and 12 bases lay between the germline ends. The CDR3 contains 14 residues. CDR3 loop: CASSPRRIQETQYF. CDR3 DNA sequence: TGTGCCAGCAGTCCCCGACGGATTCAAGAGACCCAGTACTTC.

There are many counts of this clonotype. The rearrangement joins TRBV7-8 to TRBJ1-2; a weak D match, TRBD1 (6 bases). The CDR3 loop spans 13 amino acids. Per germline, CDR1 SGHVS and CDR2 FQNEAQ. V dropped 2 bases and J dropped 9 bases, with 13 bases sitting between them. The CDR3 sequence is CASSLNYRASYTF. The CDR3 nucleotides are TGTGCCAGCAGCTTAAACTACAGGGCTAGCTACACCTTC.

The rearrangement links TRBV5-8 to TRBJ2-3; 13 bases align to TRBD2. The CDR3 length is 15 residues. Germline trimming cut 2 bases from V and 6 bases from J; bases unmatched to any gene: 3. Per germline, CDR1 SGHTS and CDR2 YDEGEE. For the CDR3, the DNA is TGTGCCAGCAGCTTAGGGACTAGCGGGGCGGATACGCAGTATTTT. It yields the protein CASSLGTSGADTQYF.

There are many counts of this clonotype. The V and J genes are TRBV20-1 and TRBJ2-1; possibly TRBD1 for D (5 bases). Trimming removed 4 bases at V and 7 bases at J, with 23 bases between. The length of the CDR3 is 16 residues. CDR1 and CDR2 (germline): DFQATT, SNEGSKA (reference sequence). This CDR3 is CSAIPRGREVSNEQFF. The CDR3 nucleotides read TGCAGTGCTATCCCCCGCGGCAGGGAAGTGAGTAATGAGCAGTTCTTC.

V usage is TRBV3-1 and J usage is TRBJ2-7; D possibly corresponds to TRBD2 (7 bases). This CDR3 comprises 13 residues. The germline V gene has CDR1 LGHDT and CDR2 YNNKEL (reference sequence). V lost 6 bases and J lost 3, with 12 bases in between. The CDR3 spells CASRGRGGYEQYF. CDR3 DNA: TGTGCCAGCAGGGGGAGGGGGGGCTACGAGCAGTACTTC.

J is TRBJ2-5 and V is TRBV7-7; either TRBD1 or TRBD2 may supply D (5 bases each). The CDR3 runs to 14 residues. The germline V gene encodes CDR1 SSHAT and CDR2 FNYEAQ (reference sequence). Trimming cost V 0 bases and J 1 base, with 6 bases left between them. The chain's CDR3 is CASSLAGTQETQYF. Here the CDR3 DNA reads TGTGCCAGCAGCTTAGCGGGGACCCAAGAGACCCAGTACTTC. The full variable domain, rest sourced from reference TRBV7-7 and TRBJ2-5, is GAGVSQSPRYKVTKRGQDVTLRCDPISSHATLYWYQQALGQGPEFLTYFNYEAQPDKSGLPSDRFSAERPEGSISTLTIQRTEQRDSAMYRCASSLAGTQETQYFGPGTRLLVL.

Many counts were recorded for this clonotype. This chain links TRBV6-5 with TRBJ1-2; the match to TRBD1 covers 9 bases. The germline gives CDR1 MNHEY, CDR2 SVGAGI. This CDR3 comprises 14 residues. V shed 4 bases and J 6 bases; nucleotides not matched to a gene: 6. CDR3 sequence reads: CASSLRQGVDGYTF. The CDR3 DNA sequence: TGTGCCAGCAGTTTACGACAGGGGGTTGATGGCTACACCTTC.

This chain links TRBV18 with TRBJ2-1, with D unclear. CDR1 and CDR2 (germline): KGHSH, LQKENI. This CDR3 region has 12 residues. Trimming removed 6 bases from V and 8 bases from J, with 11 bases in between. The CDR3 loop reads CASSRPVHEQFF. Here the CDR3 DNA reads TGTGCCAGCTCTCGTCCGGTCCATGAGCAGTTCTTC.

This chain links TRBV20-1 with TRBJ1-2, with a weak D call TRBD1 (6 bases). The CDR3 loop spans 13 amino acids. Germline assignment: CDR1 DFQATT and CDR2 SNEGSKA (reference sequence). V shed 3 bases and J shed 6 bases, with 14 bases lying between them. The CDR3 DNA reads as TGCAGTGCTAGCCTACAGGGCAACGATGGCTACACCTTC. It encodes CSASLQGNDGYTF.

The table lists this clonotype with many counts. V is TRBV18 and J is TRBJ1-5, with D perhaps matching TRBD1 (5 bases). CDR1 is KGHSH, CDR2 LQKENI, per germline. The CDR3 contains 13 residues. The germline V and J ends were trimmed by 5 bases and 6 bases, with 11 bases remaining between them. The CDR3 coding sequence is TGTGCCAGCTCAGAAGGGACGGGTCAGCCCCAGCATTTT. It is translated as CASSEGTGQPQHF.

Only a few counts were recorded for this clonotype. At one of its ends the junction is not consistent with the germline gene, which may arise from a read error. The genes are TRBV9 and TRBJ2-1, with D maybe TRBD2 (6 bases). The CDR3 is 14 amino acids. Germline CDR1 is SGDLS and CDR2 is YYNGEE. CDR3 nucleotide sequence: TGTGCCAGCAGCGTAGGGCGGGGCTACAATGAGCAGTCCTTC. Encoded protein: CASSVGRGYNEQSF.